This TCR beta chain was sequenced during a study of early T cells in non-severe SARS-CoV-2 infection. Across the whole study: Chains were not paired, and sequencing was done on bulk RNA from unsorted whole blood.

The V gene lost 1 base and the J gene lost 3 bases, with 13 bases spanning the gap. The CDR3 contains 15 residues. Per germline, CDR1 SGHAT and CDR2 FQNNGV. Study-wide points: Matches to VDJdb favored anti-spike CD8 responses and missed private and CD4 specificities.

This clonotype was seen more than once but under ten times. Its target is unknown. Each single cDNA molecule received a unique molecular identifier. TCRdb recomputed calls from the 5' RACE reads with MiXCR, one row per CDR3 protein. The sample lists tens of thousands of distinct CDR3 sequences, less than 15% occurring once. Here the sequenced sample was whole blood, taken at baseline. This chain uses TRBV11-2 with TRBJ2-7, with no clear D. This TCR was sampled from an adult who was a healthcare worker with PCR-confirmed SARS-CoV-2 infection or an uninfected control (not recorded which). In DNA, the CDR3 is TGTGCCAGCAGCTTAGCCCAACGAGTCGGCTACGAGCAGTACTTC. Its protein product is CASSLAQRVGYEQYF.